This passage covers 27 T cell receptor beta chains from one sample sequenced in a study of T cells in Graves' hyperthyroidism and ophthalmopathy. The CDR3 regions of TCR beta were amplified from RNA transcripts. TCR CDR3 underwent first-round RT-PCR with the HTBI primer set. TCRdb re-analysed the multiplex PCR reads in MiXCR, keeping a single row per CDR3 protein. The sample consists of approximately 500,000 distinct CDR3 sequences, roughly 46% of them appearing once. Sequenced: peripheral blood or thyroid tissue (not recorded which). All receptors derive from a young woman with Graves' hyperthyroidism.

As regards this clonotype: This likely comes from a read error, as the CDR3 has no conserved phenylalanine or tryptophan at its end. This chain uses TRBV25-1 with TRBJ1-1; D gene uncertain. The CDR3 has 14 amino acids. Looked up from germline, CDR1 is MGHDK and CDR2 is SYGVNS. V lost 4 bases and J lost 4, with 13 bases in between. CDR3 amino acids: CASSVNQPLTEAFL. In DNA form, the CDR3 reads TGTGCCAGCAGTGTCAATCAGCCCCTCACTGAAGCTTTCCTT.

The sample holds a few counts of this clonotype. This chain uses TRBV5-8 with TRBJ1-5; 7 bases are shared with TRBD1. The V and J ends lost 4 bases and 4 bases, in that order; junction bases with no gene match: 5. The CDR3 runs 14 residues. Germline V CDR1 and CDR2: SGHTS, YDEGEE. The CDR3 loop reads CASSRWTGNQPQHF. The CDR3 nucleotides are TGTGCCAGCAGCCGATGGACAGGTAATCAGCCCCAGCATTTT. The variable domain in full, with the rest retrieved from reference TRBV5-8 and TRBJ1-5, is EAGVTQSPTHLIKTRGQQATLRCSPISGHTSVYWYQQALGLGLQFLLWYDEGEERNRGNFPPRFSGRQFPNYSSELNVNALELEDSALYLCASSRWTGNQPQHFGDGTRLSIL.

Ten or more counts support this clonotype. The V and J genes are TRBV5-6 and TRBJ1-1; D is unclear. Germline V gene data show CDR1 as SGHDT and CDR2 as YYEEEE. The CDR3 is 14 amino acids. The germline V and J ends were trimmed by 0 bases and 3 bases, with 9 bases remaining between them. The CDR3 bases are TGTGCCAGCAGCTTGGAACGGGTCCACACTGAAGCTTTCTTT. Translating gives CASSLERVHTEAFF.

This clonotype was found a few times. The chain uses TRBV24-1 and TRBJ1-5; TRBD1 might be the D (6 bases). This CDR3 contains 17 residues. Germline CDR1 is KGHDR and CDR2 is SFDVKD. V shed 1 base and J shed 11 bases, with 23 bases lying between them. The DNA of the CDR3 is TGTGCCACCAGTGATTTTGGACGGGGGGGGCGGTTGGAGACCCAGCATTTT. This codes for CATSDFGRGGRLETQHF.

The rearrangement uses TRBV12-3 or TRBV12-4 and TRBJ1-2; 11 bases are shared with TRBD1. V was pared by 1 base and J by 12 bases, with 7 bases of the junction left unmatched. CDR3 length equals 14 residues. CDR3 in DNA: TGTGCCAGCAGTTTAGGGGACAGGGGGTTACCCAACACCTTC. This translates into CASSLGDRGLPNTF.

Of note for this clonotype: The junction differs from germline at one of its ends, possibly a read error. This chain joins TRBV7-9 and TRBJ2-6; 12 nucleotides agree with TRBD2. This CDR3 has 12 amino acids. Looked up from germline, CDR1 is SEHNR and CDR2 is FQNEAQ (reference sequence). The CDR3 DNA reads TGTGCCAGCAGGACGGGACTAGCGGGCTTGACATTC. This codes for CASRTGLAGLTF.

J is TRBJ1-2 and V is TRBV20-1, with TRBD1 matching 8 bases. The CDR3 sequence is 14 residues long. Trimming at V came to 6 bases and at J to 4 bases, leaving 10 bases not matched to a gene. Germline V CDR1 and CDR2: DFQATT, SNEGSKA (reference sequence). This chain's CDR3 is CSAPGQAGGYGYTF. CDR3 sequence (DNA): TGCAGTGCCCCGGGACAGGCTGGAGGCTATGGCTACACCTTC.

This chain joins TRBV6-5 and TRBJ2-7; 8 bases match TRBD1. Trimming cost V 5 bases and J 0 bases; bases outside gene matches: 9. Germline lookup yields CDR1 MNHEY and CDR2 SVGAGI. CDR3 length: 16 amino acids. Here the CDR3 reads CASSPGTGKDSYEQYF. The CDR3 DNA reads TGTGCCAGCAGTCCCGGGACAGGAAAAGACTCCTACGAGCAGTACTTC.

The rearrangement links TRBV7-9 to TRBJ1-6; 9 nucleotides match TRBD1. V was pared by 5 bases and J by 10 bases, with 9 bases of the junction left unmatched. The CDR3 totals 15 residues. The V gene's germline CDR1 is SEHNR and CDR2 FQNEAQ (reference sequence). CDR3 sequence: CASSGDREALSPLHF. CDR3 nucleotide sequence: TGTGCCAGCAGCGGGGACAGGGAAGCCCTCTCACCCCTCCACTTT.

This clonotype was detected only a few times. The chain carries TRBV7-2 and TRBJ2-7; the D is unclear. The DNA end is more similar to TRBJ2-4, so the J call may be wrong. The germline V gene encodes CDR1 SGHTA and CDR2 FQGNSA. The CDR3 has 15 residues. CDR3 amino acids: CASSLADGVDGIQYF. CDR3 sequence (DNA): TGTGCCAGCAGCTTAGCAGACGGTGTAGATGGCATTCAGTACTTC.

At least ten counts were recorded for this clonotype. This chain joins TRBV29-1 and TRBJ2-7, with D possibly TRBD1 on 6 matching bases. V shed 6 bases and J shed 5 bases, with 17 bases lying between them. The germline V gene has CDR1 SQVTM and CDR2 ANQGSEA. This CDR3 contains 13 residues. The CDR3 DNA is TGCAGCGTCCGGGACAACCCTGGGGACGAGCAGTACTTC. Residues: CSVRDNPGDEQYF.

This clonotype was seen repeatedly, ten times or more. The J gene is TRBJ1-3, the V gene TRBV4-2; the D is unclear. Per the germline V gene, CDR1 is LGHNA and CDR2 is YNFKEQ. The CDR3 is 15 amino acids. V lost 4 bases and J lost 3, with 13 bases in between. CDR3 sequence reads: CASSPDRSGGNTIYF. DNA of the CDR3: TGTGCCAGCAGCCCGGACCGCTCCGGTGGAAACACCATATATTTT.

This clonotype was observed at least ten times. The CDR3 protein is CASSYLSPGQGDSPLHF. For the CDR3, the DNA is TGTGCCAGCAGTTATTTGTCTCCGGGACAGGGTGATTCACCCCTCCACTTT. This chain links TRBV6-6 with TRBJ1-6, with 9 nucleotides matching TRBD1. Per germline, CDR1 MNHNY and CDR2 SVGAGI (reference sequence). V was clipped by 3 bases and J by 8 bases; unmatched bases: 11. The CDR3 loop spans 17 amino acids.

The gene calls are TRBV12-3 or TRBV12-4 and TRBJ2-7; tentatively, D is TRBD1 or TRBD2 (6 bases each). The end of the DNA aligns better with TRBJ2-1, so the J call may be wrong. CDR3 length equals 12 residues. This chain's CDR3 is CASSWGANEQFF. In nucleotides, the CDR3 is TGTGCCAGCAGTTGGGGGGCCAATGAGCAGTTCTTC.

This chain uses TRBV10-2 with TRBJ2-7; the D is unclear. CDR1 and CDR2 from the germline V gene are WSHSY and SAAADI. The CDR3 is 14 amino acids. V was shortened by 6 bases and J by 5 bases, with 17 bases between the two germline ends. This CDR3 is CASSWAGAIDEQYF. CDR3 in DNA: TGCGCCAGCAGCTGGGCAGGCGCAATCGACGAGCAGTACTTC.

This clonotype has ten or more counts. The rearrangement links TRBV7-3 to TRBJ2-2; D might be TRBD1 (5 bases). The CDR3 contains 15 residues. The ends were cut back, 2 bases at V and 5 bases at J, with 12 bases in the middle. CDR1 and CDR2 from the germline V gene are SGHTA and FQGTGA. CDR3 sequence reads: CASSLGQGLTGELFF. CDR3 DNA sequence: TGTGCCAGCAGCTTAGGGCAGGGATTAACCGGGGAGCTGTTTTTT.

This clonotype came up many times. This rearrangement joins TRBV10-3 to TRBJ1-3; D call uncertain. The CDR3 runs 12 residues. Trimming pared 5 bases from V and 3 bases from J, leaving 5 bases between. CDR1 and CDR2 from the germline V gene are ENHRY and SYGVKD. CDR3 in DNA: TGTGCCATCAGTAACGGTGGAAACACCATATATTTT. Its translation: CAISNGGNTIYF.

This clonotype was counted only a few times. The CDR3 DNA reads TGTGCCAGCAGCCTAGGATTTGGTTCTGAGCAGTTCTTC. As protein: CASSLGFGSEQFF. The V and J genes are TRBV7-3 and TRBJ2-7; D gene ambiguous. The DNA end is a closer match to TRBJ2-1, so the J assignment may be wrong. Germline CDR1 and CDR2: SGHTA and FQGTGA. CDR3 length equals 13 residues.

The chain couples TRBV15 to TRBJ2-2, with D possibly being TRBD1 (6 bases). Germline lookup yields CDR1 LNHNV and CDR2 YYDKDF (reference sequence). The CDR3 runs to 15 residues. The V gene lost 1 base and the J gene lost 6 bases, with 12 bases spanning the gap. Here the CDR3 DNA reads TGTGCCACCAGCAGAGGATGGGGACAACCCGGGGAGCTGTTTTTT. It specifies CATSRGWGQPGELFF.

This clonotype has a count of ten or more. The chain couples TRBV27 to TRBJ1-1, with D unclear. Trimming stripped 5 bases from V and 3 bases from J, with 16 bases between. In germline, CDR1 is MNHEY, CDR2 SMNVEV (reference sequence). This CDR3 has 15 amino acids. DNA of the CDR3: TGTGCCAGCAGTCCCTCAAGGCAGGCCTACACTGAAGCTTTCTTT. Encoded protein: CASSPSRQAYTEAFF.

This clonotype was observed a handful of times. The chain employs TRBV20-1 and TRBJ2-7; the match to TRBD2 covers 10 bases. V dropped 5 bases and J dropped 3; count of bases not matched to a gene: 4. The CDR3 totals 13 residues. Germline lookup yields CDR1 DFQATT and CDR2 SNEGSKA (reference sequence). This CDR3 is CSAGGTSDYEQYF. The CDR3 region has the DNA TGCAGTGCTGGCGGGACTAGCGACTACGAGCAGTACTTC.

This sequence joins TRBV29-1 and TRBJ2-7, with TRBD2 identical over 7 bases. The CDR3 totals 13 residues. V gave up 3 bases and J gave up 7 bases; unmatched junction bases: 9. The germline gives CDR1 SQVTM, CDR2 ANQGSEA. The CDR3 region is CSVEAGAWKEQYF. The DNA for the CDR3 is TGCAGCGTTGAGGCGGGAGCATGGAAGGAGCAGTACTTC.

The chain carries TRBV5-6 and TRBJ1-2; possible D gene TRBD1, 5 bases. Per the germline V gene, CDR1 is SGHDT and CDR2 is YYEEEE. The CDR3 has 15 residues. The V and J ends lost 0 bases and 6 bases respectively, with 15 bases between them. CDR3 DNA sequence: TGTGCCAGCAGCTTGGGGAGGGGACGGGATGATGGCTACACCTTC. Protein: CASSLGRGRDDGYTF. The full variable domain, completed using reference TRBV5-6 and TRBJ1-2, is DAGVTQSPTHLIKTRGQQVTLRCSPKSGHDTVSWYQQALGQGPQFIFQYYEEEERQRGNFPDRFSGHQFPNYSSELNVNALLLGDSALYLCASSLGRGRDDGYTFGSGTRLTVV.

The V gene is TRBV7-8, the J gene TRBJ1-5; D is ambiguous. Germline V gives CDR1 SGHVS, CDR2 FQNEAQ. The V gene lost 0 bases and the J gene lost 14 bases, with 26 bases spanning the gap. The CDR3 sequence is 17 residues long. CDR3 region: CASSLARLAGGLRNEHF. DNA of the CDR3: TGTGCCAGCAGCTTAGCGCGGCTAGCGGGAGGGCTTAGGAATGAGCATTTT. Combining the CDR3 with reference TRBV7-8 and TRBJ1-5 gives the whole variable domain GAGVSQSPRYKVAKRGQDVALRCDPISGHVSLFWYQQALGQGPEFLTYFQNEAQLDKSGLPSDRFFAERPEGSVSTLKIQRTQQEDSAVYLCASSLARLAGGLRNEHFGDGTRLSIL.

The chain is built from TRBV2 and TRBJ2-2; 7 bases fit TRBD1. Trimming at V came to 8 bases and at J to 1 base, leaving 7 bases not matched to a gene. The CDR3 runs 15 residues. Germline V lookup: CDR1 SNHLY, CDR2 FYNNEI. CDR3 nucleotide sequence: TGTGCCAGCCAACCCGGGACAGAGAACACCGGGGAGCTGTTTTTT. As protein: CASQPGTENTGELFF.

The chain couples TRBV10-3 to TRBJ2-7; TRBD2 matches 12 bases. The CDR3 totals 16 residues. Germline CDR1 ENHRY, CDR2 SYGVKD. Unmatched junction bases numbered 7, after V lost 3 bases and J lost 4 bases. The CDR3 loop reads CAISDSLAGGLYEQYF. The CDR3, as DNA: TGTGCCATCAGTGATTCCCTAGCGGGAGGGTTGTACGAGCAGTACTTC.

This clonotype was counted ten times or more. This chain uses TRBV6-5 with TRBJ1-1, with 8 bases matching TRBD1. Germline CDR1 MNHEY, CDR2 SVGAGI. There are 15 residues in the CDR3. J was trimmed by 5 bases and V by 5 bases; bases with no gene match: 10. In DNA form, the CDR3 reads TGTGCCAGCAGTGCCCCAGGGGGCGGAGGGACTGAAGCTTTCTTT. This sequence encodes CASSAPGGGGTEAFF.